This paragraph covers one T cell receptor (beta chain) sequence. Its target is not known. The CDR3 is 18 residues long. The V segment lost 3 bases and the J segment 2 bases; nucleotides outside the gene matches: 12. CDR1 and CDR2 (germline): SGHTA, FQGNSA. The use of a sample-barcoded 5' primer and a J-beta primer mix characterized a second PCR of roughly 6 to 12 cycles. Using its own MiXCR run on the 5' RACE reads, TCRdb lists one record per CDR3 protein. The table lists hundreds of thousands of distinct CDR3 sequences, approximately 52% of them singletons. Healthy individuals of Caucasian origin from Russia, aged roughly 6 to 90, served as donors. This entry comes from a study of blood T cells in healthy people across ages. Study-level findings and limits: Donor CMV status was unknown, possibly confounding expanded clonotype changes.

This rearrangement joins TRBV7-2 to TRBJ2-2, with 7 positions matching TRBD2. Material: blood. The receptor comes from a woman older than 75 in good health. CDR3 residues: CASSFLGRTSLNTGELFF. The CDR3 DNA reads TGTGCCAGCAGCTTCCTAGGCCGGACTAGTCTAAACACCGGGGAGCTGTTTTTT.